This is a list of T cell receptor beta chains from one sample in a study of radiation and T cells in renal cell carcinoma. Here immunoSEQ multiplex PCR was the method, and the copy in TCRdb shows in-frame clones only, minus some. The data hold about 140,000 clones, with around four fifths observed a single time. Sequences were derived from blood, sampled from a patient whose treatment included radiotherapy and nephrectomy. Receptor source: a woman aged 45-60 years with renal cell carcinoma. Each CDR3 is given with its conserved first and last residue. A D gene is named only where the DNA matches it firmly. Clone size is stated in some rows and not others, as once, few, many or a class when expanded.

j_call | clone_size | v_call | d_call | cdr3_length | cdr3_aa | cdr3_nt
TRBJ1-2 | medium-sized | TRBV4-1 | - | 15 | CASSPVPWFLGGYTF | TGTGCCAGCAGCCCGGTTCCCTGGTTCTTAGGTGGCTACACCTTC
TRBJ1-2 | - | TRBV5-4 | TRBD1 | 14 | CASSRDRARYGYTF | TGTGCCAGCAGCCGGGACAGGGCTCGGTATGGCTACACCTTC
TRBJ1-1 | - | TRBV6-6 | - | 16 | CASSPPQREMNTEAFF | TGTGCCAGCAGCCCACCACAGCGGGAGATGAACACTGAAGCTTTCTTT
TRBJ1-2 | few | TRBV27 | TRBD1 | 15 | CASRPGQSFFYGYTF | TGTGCCAGCAGGCCGGGACAGAGTTTCTTCTATGGCTACACCTTC
TRBJ1-1 | - | TRBV30 | - | 14 | CAWSRGDGNTEAFF | TGTGCCTGGAGTAGGGGTGATGGGAACACTGAAGCTTTCTTT
TRBJ2-1 | - | TRBV7-2 | TRBD2 | 15 | CASSQTSGSRGEQFF | TGTGCCAGCTCTCAGACTAGCGGGAGTAGGGGTGAGCAGTTCTTC
TRBJ1-6 | - | TRBV5-1 | - | 14 | CASTLQDGLSPLHF | TGCGCCAGCACTCTTCAGGACGGCCTTTCACCCCTCCACTTT
TRBJ1-2 | - | TRBV9 | - | 16 | CASSHTTEAPNYGYTF | TGTGCCAGCAGCCACACCACAGAGGCCCCTAACTATGGCTACACCTTC
TRBJ2-5 | once | TRBV2 | TRBD2 | 15 | CASSALAGVPETQYF | TGTGCCAGCAGTGCTCTAGCGGGAGTCCCGGAGACCCAGTACTTC
TRBJ2-3 | - | TRBV7-3 | - | 13 | CASSNGGPDTQYF | TGTGCCAGCAGCAATGGGGGTCCAGATACGCAGTATTTT
TRBJ1-1 | few | TRBV7-2 | - | 15 | CASSIQTGLDTEAFF | TGTGCCAGCAGCATACAAACAGGGCTCGACACTGAAGCTTTCTTT
TRBJ2-2 | - | TRBV11-3 | TRBD1 | 15 | CASSAGQGITGELFF | TGTGCCAGCAGCGCGGGACAGGGAATCACCGGGGAGCTGTTTTTT
TRBJ2-7 | - | TRBV5-1 | TRBD1 | 14 | CASSLGTGSSEQYF | TGCGCCAGCAGCTTGGGGACAGGGTCGAGCGAGCAGTACTTC
TRBJ1-5 | - | TRBV5-6 | - | 14 | CASSLDRGSSPQHF | TGTGCCAGCAGCTTGGACCGCGGTTCAAGCCCCCAGCATTTT
TRBJ1-3 | once | TRBV2 | - | 15 | CASSAPGNDGNTIYF | TGTGCCAGCAGTGCCCCAGGGAACGATGGAAACACCATATATTTT
TRBJ2-7 | - | TRBV7-9 | TRBD2 | 15 | CASSLGLAGAFEQYF | TGTGCCAGCAGCTTGGGACTAGCGGGAGCTTTCGAGCAGTACTTC
TRBJ2-2 | - | TRBV4-2 | - | 14 | CASSQEPLAGELFF | TGTGCCAGCAGCCAAGAACCCCTCGCCGGGGAGCTGTTTTTT
TRBJ2-7 | - | TRBV19 | TRBD2 | 14 | CAESFGGGPYEQYF | TGTGCCGAATCCTTCGGGGGGGGCCCCTACGAGCAGTACTTC
TRBJ1-6 | - | TRBV2 | - | 16 | CASSDRRSSYNSPLHF | TGTGCCAGCAGTGACAGGAGAAGCTCCTATAATTCACCCCTCCACTTT
TRBJ2-7 | - | TRBV9 | TRBD2 | 14 | CASSPRTSGYEQYF | TGTGCCAGCAGCCCAAGGACTAGCGGATACGAGCAGTACTTC
TRBJ2-1 | - | TRBV7-9 | TRBD2 | 18 | CASSVMAGGLVAYNEQFF | TGTGCCAGCAGCGTTATGGCGGGGGGTTTAGTCGCCTACAATGAGCAGTTCTTC
TRBJ1-4 | few | TRBV2 | TRBD1 | 15 | CASRRATGVDEKLFF | TGTGCCAGCAGACGAGCGACAGGGGTTGATGAAAAACTGTTTTTT
TRBJ1-2 | - | TRBV19 | - | 15 | CASSTLTQRNYGYTF | TGTGCCAGTAGTACCCTAACCCAGAGGAACTATGGCTACACCTTC
TRBJ2-7 | - | TRBV6-5 | TRBD1 | 14 | CASSDGTGGNEQYF | TGTGCCAGCAGTGATGGGACAGGGGGCAACGAGCAGTACTTC
TRBJ2-5 | - | TRBV28 | TRBD2 | 15 | CASSTTSGGQETQYF | TGTGCCAGCAGTACGACTAGCGGGGGACAAGAGACCCAGTACTTC
TRBJ1-1 | - | TRBV5-5 | TRBD1 | 14 | CASSSGQVNTEAFF | TGTGCCAGCAGTTCTGGACAGGTGAACACTGAAGCTTTCTTT
TRBJ2-7 | - | TRBV6-1 | TRBD1 | 14 | CASSESDRVGEQYF | TGTGCCAGCAGTGAATCGGACAGGGTCGGCGAGCAGTACTTC
TRBJ2-7 | - | TRBV7-2 | - | 11 | CASAGSYEQYF | TGTGCCAGCGCGGGATCCTACGAGCAGTACTTC
TRBJ2-1 | - | TRBV20-1 | TRBD1 | 11 | CSATDRDEQFF | TGCAGTGCTACCGACAGGGACGAGCAGTTCTTC
TRBJ1-4 | - | TRBV5-1 | - | 14 | CASSLDSSNEKLFF | TGCGCCAGCAGCTTGGACAGTTCCAATGAAAAACTGTTTTTT
TRBJ1-6 | - | TRBV5-4 | - | 14 | CASSLGAPGSPLHF | TGTGCCAGCAGCTTGGGAGCACCGGGTTCACCCCTCCACTTT
TRBJ2-6 | - | TRBV6-5 | - | 15 | CASGPWDFGANVLTF | TGTGCCAGCGGTCCCTGGGATTTTGGGGCCAACGTCCTGACTTTC
TRBJ1-2 | - | TRBV6-5 | TRBD1 | 13 | CASGETGVDGYTF | TGTGCCAGCGGGGAAACAGGGGTAGATGGCTACACCTTC
TRBJ2-1 | - | TRBV20-1 | - | 11 | CSARGQNEQFF | TGCAGTGCTAGAGGTCAGAATGAGCAGTTCTTC
TRBJ2-2 | - | TRBV27 | - | 15 | CASSIGQGNTGELFF | TGTGCCAGCAGTATCGGGCAGGGAAACACCGGGGAGCTGTTTTTT